The 8 T cell receptor beta chains in this list originate from one sample, sequenced in a study of T cells expressing NK-cell markers. TCRdb re-called the 5' RACE reads, yielding one record per CDR3 amino acid sequence without DNA. This sample carries about 460,000 distinct CDR3 sequences, with approximately 1.4% going to the ten biggest clones. The specimen was blood T cells: a sorted CD56 or NKG2C T cell subset, CD4+ or CD8+ T cells, or bulk PBMC T cells (not recorded which). The receptor set was obtained from a woman aged 50 to 65 in good health.

The chain employs TRBV5-5 and TRBJ2-1; TCRdb outputs TRBD2, but without DNA this stays unchecked. Germline assignment: CDR1 SGHKS and CDR2 YYEKEE (reference sequence). The CDR3 spans 15 residues. CDR3 sequence reads: CASSLEGTSLNEQFF.

The chain joins TRBV6-5 to TRBJ2-3. The CDR3 consists of 14 residues. Germline V gene sequence: CDR1 MNHEY, CDR2 SVGAGI. The CDR3 region is CASGFRQATDTQYF.

V gene TRBV5-7 combines with J gene TRBJ2-1; TCRdb proposes TRBD1, but this gene call is untestable without DNA. TRBV5-7 is assigned to the ORF class and has an uncertain function. This CDR3 comprises 15 residues. CDR3 residues: CASSLEDRGIYEQFF.

This chain uses TRBV7-8 with TRBJ2-3; TCRdb lists TRBD2, though no DNA is available to test this call. In germline, CDR1 is SGHVS, CDR2 FQNEAQ. CDR3 length: 15 residues. The CDR3 sequence is CASGGLAGPTDTQYF. Using reference TRBV7-8 and TRBJ2-3 for the parts outside the CDR3, the full variable domain is GAGVSQSPRYKVAKRGQDVALRCDPISGHVSLFWYQQALGQGPEFLTYFQNEAQLDKSGLPSDRFFAERPEGSVSTLKIQRTQQEDSAVYLCASGGLAGPTDTQYFGPGTRLTVL.

V gene TRBV12-3 or TRBV12-4 combines with J gene TRBJ1-2. The CDR3 is made up of 13 amino acids. CDR3 loop: CASSLGPNYGYTF.

This chain links TRBV4-1 with TRBJ2-7; TCRdb gives TRBD2 as the D gene, but with no DNA this cannot be confirmed. The CDR3 has 19 amino acids. Per germline, CDR1 MGHRA and CDR2 YSYEKL. CDR3 loop: CASSQVKPPGREGRYEQYF.

V and J are TRBV20-1 and TRBJ2-1; TCRdb names TRBD1, which stays unverified in the absence of DNA. Germline V gives CDR1 DFQATT, CDR2 SNEGSKA (reference sequence). The CDR3 has 13 residues. CDR3 region: CSATNRGRDEQFF.

The chain links TRBV11-3 to TRBJ2-5; TCRdb's D call of TRBD2 is untestable without DNA. This CDR3 spans 15 amino acids. The germline V gene encodes CDR1 SGHNT and CDR2 YENEEA. CDR3 region: CASSLEAGAPTAQYF.